The 25 T cell receptor beta chains in this list originate from one sample, sequenced in a study of blood T cell repertoires in COVID-19. The repertoire was sequenced with immunoSEQ multiplex PCR; TCRdb's copy has only in-frame clones and lacks some. The data show a few hundred thousand clones, 70% to 90% seen once. Material: PBMCs or T cells enriched from blood (not recorded which). The receptors come from a woman in her 50s who had been exposed to COVID-19.

The gene calls are TRBV5-6 and TRBJ1-2, with 7 bases fitting TRBD1. In germline, CDR1 is SGHDT, CDR2 YYEEEE. The CDR3 extends over 13 amino acids. Germline trimming cut 4 bases from V and 6 bases from J; bases unmatched to any gene: 6. CDR3 sequence reads: CASSRDRDHGYTF. The CDR3 DNA reads as TGTGCCAGCAGCCGCGACAGGGACCATGGCTACACCTTC.

The CDR3 DNA sequence: TGTGCCAGCAGCCCGGGACAGGGTGGGCCCGGGGAGCTGTTTTTT. This translates into CASSPGQGGPGELFF. The V call is TRBV3-1 (or the pseudogene TRBV3-2), the J call TRBJ2-2, with 9 nucleotides matching TRBD1. V lost 4 bases and J lost 6; bases outside the gene matches: 6. The CDR3 consists of 15 residues. The germline V gene encodes CDR1 LGHDT and CDR2 YNNKEL (reference sequence).

This chain connects TRBV28 to TRBJ1-3, with TRBD1 matching over 7 bases. V lost 7 bases to trimming and J lost 5 bases; unmatched junction nucleotides: 5. Germline CDR1 reads MDHEN; CDR2 reads SYDVKM. The CDR3 is made up of 13 amino acids. CDR3 sequence (DNA): TGTGCCAGCAACCGGGACAGTAGAAACACCATATATTTT. This codes for CASNRDSRNTIYF.

The V and J genes are TRBV29-1 and TRBJ1-1; perhaps TRBD1 as D (6 bases). The V gene lost 1 base and the J gene lost 6 bases, with 9 bases spanning the gap. Per the germline V gene, CDR1 is SQVTM and CDR2 is ANQGSEA. The CDR3 has 12 residues. The CDR3 spells CSVEGGGPEAFF. The DNA for the CDR3 is TGCAGCGTTGAAGGAGGGGGTCCTGAAGCTTTCTTT.

This sequence joins TRBV5-4 and TRBJ1-2; 10 positions match TRBD1. The CDR3 runs 15 residues. Germline CDR1 is SGHNT and CDR2 is YYREEE (reference sequence). Unmatched junction bases numbered 7, after V lost 2 bases and J lost 6 bases. Here the CDR3 reads CASSFLTGTGDGYTF. The CDR3 bases are TGTGCCAGCAGCTTCCTAACCGGGACAGGGGATGGCTACACCTTC. The whole variable domain, filled in from reference TRBV5-4 and TRBJ1-2, reads ETGVTQSPTHLIKTRGQQVTLRCSSQSGHNTVSWYQQALGQGPQFIFQYYREEENGRGNFPPRFSGLQFPNYSSELNVNALELDDSALYLCASSFLTGTGDGYTFGSGTRLTVV.

The rearrangement joins TRBV3-1 (or the pseudogene TRBV3-2) to TRBJ2-6; TRBD1 aligns across 9 bases. The germline gives CDR1 LGHDT, CDR2 YNNKEL (reference sequence). The CDR3 length is 17 residues. V dropped 4 bases and J dropped 1; count of bases not matched to a gene: 5. CDR3 region: CASSPRTGASGANVLTF. The DNA of the CDR3 is TGTGCCAGCAGCCCCAGGACAGGGGCGTCTGGGGCCAACGTCCTGACTTTC.

The chain links TRBV4-3 to TRBJ1-1, with a weak D call TRBD1 (5 bases). The germline V gene has CDR1 LGHNA and CDR2 YSLEER. This CDR3 is built from 17 residues. V was cut by 1 base and J by 0 bases, with 15 bases left in between. The CDR3: CASSQALTVDMNTEAFF. In DNA form, the CDR3 reads TGCGCCAGCAGCCAAGCCCTGACAGTCGACATGAACACTGAAGCTTTCTTT.

The chain links TRBV5-1 to TRBJ2-1; possibly TRBD2 for D (7 bases). Trimming removed 2 bases from V and 10 bases from J, with 19 bases in between. CDR3 length equals 15 residues. Germline loops: CDR1 SGHRS, CDR2 YFSETQ. In nucleotides, the CDR3 is TGCGCCAGCAGCTTAATTCCAGGGGAGGGGAACGAGCAGTTCTTC. It codes for CASSLIPGEGNEQFF.

In this sample, this clone turned up a few times. This chain uses TRBV9 with TRBJ2-5; TRBD1 aligns across 10 bases. Germline CDR1 is SGDLS and CDR2 is YYNGEE. The CDR3 sequence is 15 residues long. J lost 2 bases, V lost 3 bases, and 4 bases had no gene match. This chain's CDR3 is CASSARTGGQETQYF. The CDR3, as DNA: TGTGCCAGCAGCGCACGGACAGGGGGACAAGAGACCCAGTACTTC.

The CDR3 spells CASSSIRQGGGRYGYTF. In DNA, the CDR3 is TGTGCCAGCAGCAGTATCAGACAGGGAGGCGGCCGGTATGGCTACACCTTC. This chain connects TRBV21-1 to TRBJ1-2; whether TRBD1, the table's D call, matches the DNA was not checked. TRBV21-1 is termed a pseudogene. The CDR3 is 17 amino acids.

The rearrangement links TRBV30 to TRBJ1-6, with 8 bases that match TRBD1. CDR1 is GTSNPN, CDR2 SVGIG, per germline (reference sequence). J gave up 8 bases and V 0 bases, and 21 bases lay outside the gene matches. The CDR3 is 20 amino acids. For the CDR3, the DNA is TGTGCCTGGAGTGTCAAAGAAACCGGGACAGGCCGGAAATTGGATTCACCCCTCCACTTT. Its protein is CAWSVKETGTGRKLDSPLHF.

The CDR3 is CASRPYRTGRVDEQYF. For the CDR3, the DNA is TGTGCCAGCAGACCCTATCGGACAGGAAGGGTAGATGAGCAGTACTTC. The V call is TRBV28, the J call TRBJ2-7, with 7 bases matching TRBD1. V dropped 6 bases and J dropped 7; count of bases not matched to a gene: 18. This CDR3 spans 16 amino acids. In germline, CDR1 is MDHEN, CDR2 SYDVKM.

This clone was recorded once. The rearrangement uses TRBV18 and TRBJ1-6; tentatively, D is TRBD1 (5 bases). The CDR3 covers 16 residues. V lost 5 bases, J lost 0 bases, and 11 bases lay in between. CDR1 is KGHSH, CDR2 LQKENI, per germline. The CDR3 region is CASSGRASSYNSPLHF. CDR3 sequence (DNA): TGTGCCAGCTCAGGCAGGGCTAGCTCCTATAATTCACCCCTCCACTTT.

This clone was recorded once. Compared with germline, one end of the junction differs, possibly owing to a read error. The CDR3 region has the DNA TGTGCCAGCAGCCTCGCGGGGGGGGCGATTGTCTCTCACTTC. Translating gives CASSLAGGAIVSHF. V and J are TRBV28 and TRBJ2-4; 9 nucleotides match TRBD2. Germline CDR1 and CDR2: MDHEN and SYDVKM. There are 14 residues in the CDR3.

The J gene is TRBJ1-3, the V gene TRBV9; D is unresolved. V shed 4 bases and J shed 4 bases, with 9 bases lying between them. Per the germline V gene, CDR1 is SGDLS and CDR2 is YYNGEE. CDR3 length: 13 amino acids. CDR3 DNA: TGTGCCAGCAGCAAACCGAGCGGAAACACCATATATTTT. Protein product: CASSKPSGNTIYF. Together with reference TRBV9 and TRBJ1-3, the CDR3 gives the full variable domain: DSGVTQTPKHLITATGQRVTLRCSPRSGDLSVYWYQQSLDQGLQFLIQYYNGEERAKGNILERFSAQQFPDLHSELNLSSLELGDSALYFCASSKPSGNTIYFGEGSWLTVV.

The chain links TRBV5-1 to TRBJ1-1; 10 bases map to TRBD1. Germline V lookup: CDR1 SGHRS, CDR2 YFSETQ. V trimming: 4 bases; J trimming: 1 base; junction bases outside the gene matches: 7. The CDR3 is 16 amino acids. CDR3 sequence (DNA): TGCGCCAGCAGCCCAGGACAGGGGGGCCCGAACACTGAAGCTTTCTTT. It is translated as CASSPGQGGPNTEAFF.

The rearrangement links TRBV27 to TRBJ2-1, with D possibly TRBD2 on 6 matching bases. V gave up 6 bases and J gave up 0 bases, with 24 bases separating them. CDR1 is MNHEY, CDR2 SMNVEV, per germline (reference sequence). The CDR3 has 19 residues. The CDR3 DNA follows: TGTGCCAGCAGCGTAACGGGGACTGGGAGACTTAGCTCCTACAATGAGCAGTTCTTC. Amino acid sequence: CASSVTGTGRLSSYNEQFF.

V usage is TRBV10-3 and J usage is TRBJ1-3; D possibly corresponds to TRBD1 (5 bases). Trimming cost V 0 bases and J 0 bases, with 6 bases left between them. Looked up from germline, CDR1 is ENHRY and CDR2 is SYGVKD. The CDR3 has 15 residues. CDR3 in DNA: TGTGCCATCAGTGAGTCGACAGACTCTGGAAACACCATATATTTT. Amino acids: CAISESTDSGNTIYF.

The chain joins TRBV11-2 to TRBJ1-1, with unresolved D. The CDR3 sequence is 16 residues long. Germline assignment: CDR1 SGHAT and CDR2 FQNNGV. V gave up 1 base and J gave up 2 bases, with 14 bases separating them. CDR3 nucleotide sequence: TGTGCCAGCAGCTTAGGAGGAGGAAACCCCAACACTGAAGCTTTCTTT. Translated: CASSLGGGNPNTEAFF.

In this sample, this clone turned up a few times. This rearrangement joins TRBV12-3 or TRBV12-4 to TRBJ1-1; D gene ambiguous. Between the trimmed V and J ends, which lost 6 bases and 2 bases, there was a span of 4 bases. The CDR3 covers 11 residues. The CDR3 nucleotides read TGTGCCAGCAGCTTCAACACTGAAGCTTTCTTT. Translating gives CASSFNTEAFF.

The chain is built from TRBV3-1 (or the pseudogene TRBV3-2) and TRBJ1-3; 9 bases line up with TRBD1. Unmatched junction bases numbered 7, after V lost 4 bases and J lost 9 bases. The CDR3 is made up of 14 amino acids. CDR1 is LGHDT and CDR2 is YNNKEL in the germline V gene (reference sequence). In DNA form, the CDR3 reads TGTGCCAGCAGCCGGACAGGGGAAAGCGGCACCATATATTTT. Its protein product is CASSRTGESGTIYF.

V is TRBV24-1 and J is TRBJ2-2; 8 nucleotides agree with TRBD1. The CDR3 consists of 16 residues. The J segment lost 5 bases and the V segment lost 0 bases, leaving 4 bases of the junction unmatched. Germline V gives CDR1 KGHDR, CDR2 SFDVKD. CDR3 DNA sequence: TGTGCCACCAGTGATTTGGGCAGGGGGCAAACCGGGGAGCTGTTTTTT. It encodes CATSDLGRGQTGELFF.

The chain links TRBV19 to TRBJ2-5, with 7 bases fitting TRBD1. From germline, CDR1 is LNHDA and CDR2 SQIVND (reference sequence). V trimming: 8 bases; J trimming: 4 bases; junction bases outside the gene matches: 7. This CDR3 has 13 amino acids. In nucleotides, the CDR3 is TGTGCCAGTGCCGGGACAGTGAGAGAGACCCAGTACTTC. This codes for CASAGTVRETQYF.

The chain links TRBV9 to TRBJ1-2; perhaps TRBD1 as D (5 bases). The CDR3 loop spans 16 amino acids. The V end was cut by 3 bases, the J end by 8 bases, with 23 bases between. Germline V lookup: CDR1 SGDLS, CDR2 YYNGEE. The CDR3 reads CASSAWGDATERGYTF. CDR3 nucleotides: TGTGCCAGCAGCGCGTGGGGGGACGCCACGGAGAGGGGCTACACCTTC.

This clone was picked up one time. V and J are TRBV5-5 and TRBJ1-1; D is undetermined. Germline values: CDR1 SGHKS, CDR2 YYEKEE (reference sequence). CDR3 length: 14 residues. The V end was cut by 4 bases, the J end by 3 bases, with 13 bases between. This CDR3 reads CASSAPVADTEAFF. The CDR3 DNA reads as TGTGCCAGCAGCGCCCCAGTGGCGGACACTGAAGCTTTCTTT.